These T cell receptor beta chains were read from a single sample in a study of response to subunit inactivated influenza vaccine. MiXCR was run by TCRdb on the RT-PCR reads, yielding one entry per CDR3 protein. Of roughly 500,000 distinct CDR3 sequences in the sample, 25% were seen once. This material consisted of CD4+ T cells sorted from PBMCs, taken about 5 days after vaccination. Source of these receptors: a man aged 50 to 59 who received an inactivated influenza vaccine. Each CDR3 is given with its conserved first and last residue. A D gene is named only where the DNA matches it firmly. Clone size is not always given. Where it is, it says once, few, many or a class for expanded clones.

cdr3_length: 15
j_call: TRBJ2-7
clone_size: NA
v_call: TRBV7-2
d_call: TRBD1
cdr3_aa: CASSLIQGSNYEQYF
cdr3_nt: TGTGCCAGCAGCTTAATACAGGGGTCAAACTACGAGCAGTACTTC

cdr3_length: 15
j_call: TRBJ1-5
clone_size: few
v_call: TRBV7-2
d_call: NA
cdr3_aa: CASSLAGALNQPQHF
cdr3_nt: TGTGCCAGCAGCTTAGCAGGGGCGCTGAATCAGCCCCAGCATTTT

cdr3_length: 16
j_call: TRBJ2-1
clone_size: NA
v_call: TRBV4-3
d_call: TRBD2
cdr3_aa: CASSQDGLAGDNEQFF
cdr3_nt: TGCGCCAGCAGCCAAGATGGATTAGCGGGAGACAATGAGCAGTTCTTC

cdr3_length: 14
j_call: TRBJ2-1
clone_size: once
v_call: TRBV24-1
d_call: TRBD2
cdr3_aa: CATESGSHSNEQFF
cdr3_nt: TGTGCCACCGAAAGCGGGAGTCATAGCAATGAGCAGTTCTTC

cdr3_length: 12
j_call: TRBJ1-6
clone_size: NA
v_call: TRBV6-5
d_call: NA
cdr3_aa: CASSLTGSPLHF
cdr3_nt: TGTGCCAGCAGTCTCACTGGTTCACCCCTCCACTTT

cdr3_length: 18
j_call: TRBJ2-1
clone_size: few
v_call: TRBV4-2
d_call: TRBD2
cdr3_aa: CASSQEAIRRTSLSEQFF
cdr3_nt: TGTGCCAGCAGCCAAGAAGCGATCCGAAGGACTAGCCTAAGTGAGCAGTTCTTC

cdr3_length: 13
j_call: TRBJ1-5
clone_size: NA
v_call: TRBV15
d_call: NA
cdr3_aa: CATSRDFDQPQHF
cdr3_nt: TGTGCCACCAGCAGAGATTTCGATCAGCCCCAGCATTTT

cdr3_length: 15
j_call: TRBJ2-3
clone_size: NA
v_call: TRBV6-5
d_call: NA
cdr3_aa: CASSYGGAPTDTQYF
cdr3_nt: TGTGCCAGCAGTTACGGGGGAGCCCCCACAGATACGCAGTATTTT

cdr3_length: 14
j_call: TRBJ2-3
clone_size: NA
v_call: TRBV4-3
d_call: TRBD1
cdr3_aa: CASSLYGQADTQYF
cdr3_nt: TGCGCCAGCAGCCTCTACGGACAGGCAGATACGCAGTATTTT

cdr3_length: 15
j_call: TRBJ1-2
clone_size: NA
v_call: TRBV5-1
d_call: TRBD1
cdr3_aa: CASSLRTGQNYGYTF
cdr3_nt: TGCGCCAGCAGCTTGCGAACGGGACAGAACTATGGCTACACCTTC

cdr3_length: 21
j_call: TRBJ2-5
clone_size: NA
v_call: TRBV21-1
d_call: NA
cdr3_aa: CASSKDWVPNLTDNSQETQYF
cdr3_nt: TGTGCCAGCAGCAAAGATTGGGTCCCGAACCTAACAGACAACTCACAAGAGACCCAGTACTTC

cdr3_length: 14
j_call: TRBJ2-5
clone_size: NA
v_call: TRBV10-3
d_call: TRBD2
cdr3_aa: CAISTGTSGAREYF
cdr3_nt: TGTGCCATCAGTACCGGGACTAGCGGCGCCCGGGAGTACTTC

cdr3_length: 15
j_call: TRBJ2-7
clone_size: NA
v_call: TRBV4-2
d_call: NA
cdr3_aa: CASSQETGSRNEQYF
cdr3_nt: TGTGCCAGCAGCCAAGAGACCGGGAGCAGGAACGAGCAGTACTTC

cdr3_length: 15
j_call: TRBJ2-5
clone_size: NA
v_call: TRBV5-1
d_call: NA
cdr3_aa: CASSFSGSVAETQYF
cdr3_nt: TGCGCCAGCAGCTTCTCGGGATCGGTGGCGGAGACCCAGTACTTC

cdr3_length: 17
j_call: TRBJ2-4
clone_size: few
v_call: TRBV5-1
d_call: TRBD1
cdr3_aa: CASSFVPPGQGSRVQYF
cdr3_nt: TGCGCCAGCAGCTTCGTCCCCCCCGGACAGGGGTCCAGGGTTCAGTACTTC

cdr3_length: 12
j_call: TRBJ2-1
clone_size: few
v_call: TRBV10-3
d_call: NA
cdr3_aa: CAIRGGGVEQFF
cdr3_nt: TGTGCCATCAGGGGAGGGGGGGTTGAGCAGTTCTTC

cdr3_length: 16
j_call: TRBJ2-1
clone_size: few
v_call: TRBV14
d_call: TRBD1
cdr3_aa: CASSQQTGWKDNEQFF
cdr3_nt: TGTGCCAGCAGCCAACAGACAGGGTGGAAGGACAATGAGCAGTTCTTC

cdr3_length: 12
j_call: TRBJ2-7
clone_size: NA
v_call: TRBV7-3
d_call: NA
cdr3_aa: CASSDGLNEQYF
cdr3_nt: TGTGCCAGCAGCGATGGGCTCAACGAGCAGTACTTC

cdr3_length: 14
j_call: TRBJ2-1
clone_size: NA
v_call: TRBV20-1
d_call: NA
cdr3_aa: CSARRQGSQNEQFF
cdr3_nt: TGCAGTGCTAGAAGGCAGGGTTCTCAGAATGAGCAGTTCTTC

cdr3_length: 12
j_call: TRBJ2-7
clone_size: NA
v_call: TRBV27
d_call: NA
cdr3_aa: CASRRGGTPMNF
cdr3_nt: TGTGCCAGCAGACGTGGGGGCACCCCAATGAACTTC

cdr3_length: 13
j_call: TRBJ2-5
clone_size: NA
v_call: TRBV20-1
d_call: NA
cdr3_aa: CSARQGLGETQNF
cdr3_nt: TGCAGTGCTAGACAGGGCCTCGGAGAGACCCAGAACTTC

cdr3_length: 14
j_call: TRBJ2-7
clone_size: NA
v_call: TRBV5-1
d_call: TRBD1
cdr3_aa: CASSLQYTGAEQYF
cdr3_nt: TGCGCCAGCAGCCTGCAATATACAGGGGCCGAGCAGTACTTC

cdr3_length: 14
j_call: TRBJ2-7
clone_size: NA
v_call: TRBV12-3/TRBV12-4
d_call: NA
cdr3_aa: CASSPFEQAYEQYF
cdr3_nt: TGTGCCAGCAGCCCCTTCGAGCAGGCCTACGAGCAGTACTTC

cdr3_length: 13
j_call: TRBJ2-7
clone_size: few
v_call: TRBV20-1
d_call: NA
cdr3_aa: CSAYRDKAYEQYF
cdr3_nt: TGCAGTGCGTACCGGGACAAGGCCTACGAGCAGTACTTC

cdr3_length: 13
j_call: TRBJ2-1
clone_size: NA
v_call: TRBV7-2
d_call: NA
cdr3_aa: CASSLMRSNEQFF
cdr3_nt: TGTGCCAGCAGCTTAATGAGGTCCAATGAGCAGTTCTTC

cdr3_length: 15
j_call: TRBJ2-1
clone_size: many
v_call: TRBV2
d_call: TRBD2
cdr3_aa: CASSVSGLAYNEQFF
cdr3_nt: TGTGCCAGCAGTGTCTCGGGACTAGCTTACAATGAGCAGTTCTTC